This T cell receptor (beta chain) was recorded in a study of OX40 agonist ivuxolimab in advanced cancers. The method was immunoSEQ multiplex PCR; TCRdb's version includes in-frame clones alone and lacks a portion of them. The profile shows tens of thousands of clones, roughly 84% of them singletons. Any history of autoimmune disease or systemic immunosuppression disqualified patients. Sequenced material: CD4+ or CD8+ T cells sorted from blood, taken in a trial of the OX40 agonist ivuxolimab. This TCR came from an adult with an advanced solid tumor such as melanoma, head and neck, liver or kidney cancer.

CDR3: CASSPRGVVRVHGNTQYF. As DNA, the CDR3 is TGTGCCAGCAGCCCCCGCGGGGTGGTCAGGGTACATGGCAATACGCAGTATTTT. The chain recombines TRBV7-3 with TRBJ2-3, with D perhaps TRBD2 (6 bases). The V end was cut by 5 bases, the J end by 7 bases, with 28 bases between. CDR1 and CDR2 (germline): SGHTA, FQGTGA. This CDR3 is built from 18 residues.